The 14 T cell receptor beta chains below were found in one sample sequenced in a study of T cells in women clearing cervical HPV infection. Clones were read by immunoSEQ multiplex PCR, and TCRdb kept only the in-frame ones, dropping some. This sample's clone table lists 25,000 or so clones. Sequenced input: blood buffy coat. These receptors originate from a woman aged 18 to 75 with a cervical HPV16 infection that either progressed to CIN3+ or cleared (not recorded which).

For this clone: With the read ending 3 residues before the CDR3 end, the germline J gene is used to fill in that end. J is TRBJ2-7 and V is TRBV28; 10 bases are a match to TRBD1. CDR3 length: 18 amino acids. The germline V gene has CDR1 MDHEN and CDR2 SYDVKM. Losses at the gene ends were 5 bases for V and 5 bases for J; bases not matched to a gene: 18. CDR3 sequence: CASSPQPSGQGWVHEQYF. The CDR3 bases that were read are TGTGCCAGCAGTCCTCAACCTTCGGGACAGGGGTGGGTCCACGAG. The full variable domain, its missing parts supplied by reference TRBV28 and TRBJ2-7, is DVKVTQSSRYLVKRTGEKVFLECVQDMDHENMFWYRQDPGLGLRLIYFSYDVKMKEKGDIPEGYSVSREKKERFSLILESASTNQTSMYLCASSPQPSGQGWVHEQYFGPGTRLTVT.

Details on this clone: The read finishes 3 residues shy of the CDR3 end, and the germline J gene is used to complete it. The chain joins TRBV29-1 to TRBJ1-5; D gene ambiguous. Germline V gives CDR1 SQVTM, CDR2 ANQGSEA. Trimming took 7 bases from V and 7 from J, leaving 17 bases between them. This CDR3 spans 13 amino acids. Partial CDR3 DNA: TGCAGCGCTGGAGAGGGCGCGAGACAGCCC. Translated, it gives CSAGEGARQP. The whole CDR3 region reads CSAGEGARQPQHF. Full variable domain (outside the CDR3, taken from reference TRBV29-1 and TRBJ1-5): SAVISQKPSRDICQRGTSLTIQCQVDSQVTMMFWYRQQPGQSLTLIATANQGSEATYESGFVIDKFPISRPNLTFSTLTVSNMSPEDSSIYLCSAGEGARQPQHFGDGTRLSIL.

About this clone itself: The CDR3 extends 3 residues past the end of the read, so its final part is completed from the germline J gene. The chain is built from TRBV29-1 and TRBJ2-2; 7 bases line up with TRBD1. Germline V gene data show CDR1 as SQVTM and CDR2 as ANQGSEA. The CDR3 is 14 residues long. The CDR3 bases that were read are TGCAGCGTTCTACAGGGGCCGACTAATGAAAAG. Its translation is CSVLQGPTNEK. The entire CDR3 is CSVLQGPTNEKLFF.

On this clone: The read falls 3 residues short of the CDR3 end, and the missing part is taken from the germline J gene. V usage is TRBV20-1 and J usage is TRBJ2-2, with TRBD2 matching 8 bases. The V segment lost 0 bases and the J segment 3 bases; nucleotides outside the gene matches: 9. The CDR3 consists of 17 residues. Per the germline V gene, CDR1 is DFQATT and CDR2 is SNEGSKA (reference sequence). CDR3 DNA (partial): TGCAGTGCTAGAGATCGGTCCCGGGAGGGGGACACCGGGGAG. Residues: CSARDRSREGDTGE. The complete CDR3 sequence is CSARDRSREGDTGELFF.

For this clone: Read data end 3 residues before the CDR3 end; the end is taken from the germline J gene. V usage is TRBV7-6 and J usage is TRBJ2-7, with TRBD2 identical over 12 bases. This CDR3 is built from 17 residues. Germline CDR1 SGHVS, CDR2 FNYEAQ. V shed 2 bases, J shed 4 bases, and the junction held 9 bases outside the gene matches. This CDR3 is CASSLRLAGGPGYEQYF. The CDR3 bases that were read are TGTGCCAGCAGCTTAAGGCTAGCGGGGGGGCCGGGTTACGAG. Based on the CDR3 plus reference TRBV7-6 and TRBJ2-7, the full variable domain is GAGVSQSPRYKVTKRGQDVALRCDPISGHVSLYWYRQALGQGPEFLTYFNYEAQQDKSGLPNDRFSAERPEGSISTLTIQRTEQRDSAMYRCASSLRLAGGPGYEQYFGPGTRLTVT.

The sequenced part of the CDR3 DNA is TGTGCCATCAAACGGGGACAGGGGCGAGAGCCC. Encoded protein: CAIKRGQGREP. The full CDR3 protein reads CAIKRGQGREPQHF. The J gene is TRBJ1-5, the V gene TRBV10-3, with 10 bases fitting TRBD1. Coverage ceases 3 residues before the CDR3 finishes, and the germline J gene fills in the end. The germline CDR1 and CDR2 sequences are ENHRY and SYGVKD. This CDR3 has 14 amino acids. V gave up 7 bases and J gave up 8 bases; unmatched junction bases: 8.

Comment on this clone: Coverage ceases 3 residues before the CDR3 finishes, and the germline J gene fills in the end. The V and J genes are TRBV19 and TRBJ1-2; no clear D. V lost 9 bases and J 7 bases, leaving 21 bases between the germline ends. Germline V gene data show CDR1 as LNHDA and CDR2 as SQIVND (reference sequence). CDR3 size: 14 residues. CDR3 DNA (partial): TGTGCCAGCCTACGGGGTGAAAGTGAATTTGGC. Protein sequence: CASLRGESEFG. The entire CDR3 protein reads CASLRGESEFGYTF.

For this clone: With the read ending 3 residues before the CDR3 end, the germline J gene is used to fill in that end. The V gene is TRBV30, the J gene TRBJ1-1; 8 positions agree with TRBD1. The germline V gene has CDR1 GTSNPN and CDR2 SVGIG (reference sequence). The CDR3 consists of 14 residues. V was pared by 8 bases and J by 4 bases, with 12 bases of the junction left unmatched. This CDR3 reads CAGGPYRGTTEAFF. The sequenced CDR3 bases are TGTGCCGGGGGCCCCTACAGGGGGACCACTGAA.

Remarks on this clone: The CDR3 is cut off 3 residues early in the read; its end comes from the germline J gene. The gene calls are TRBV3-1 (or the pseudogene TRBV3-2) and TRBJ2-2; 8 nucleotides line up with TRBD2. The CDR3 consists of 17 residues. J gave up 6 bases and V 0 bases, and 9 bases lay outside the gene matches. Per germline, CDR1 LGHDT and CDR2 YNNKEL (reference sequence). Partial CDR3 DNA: TGTGCCAGCAGCCAAGATGCCCGGGGGGGCACCCCCGGGGAG. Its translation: CASSQDARGGTPGE. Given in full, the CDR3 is CASSQDARGGTPGELFF.

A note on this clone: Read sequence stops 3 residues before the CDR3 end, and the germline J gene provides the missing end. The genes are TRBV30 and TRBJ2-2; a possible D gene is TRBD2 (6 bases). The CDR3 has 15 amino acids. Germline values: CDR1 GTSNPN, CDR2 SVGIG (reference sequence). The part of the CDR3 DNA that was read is TGTGCCTGGGGGCGCACGGGACTCTTCAATTCACCG. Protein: CAWGRTGLFNSP. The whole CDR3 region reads CAWGRTGLFNSPLFF.

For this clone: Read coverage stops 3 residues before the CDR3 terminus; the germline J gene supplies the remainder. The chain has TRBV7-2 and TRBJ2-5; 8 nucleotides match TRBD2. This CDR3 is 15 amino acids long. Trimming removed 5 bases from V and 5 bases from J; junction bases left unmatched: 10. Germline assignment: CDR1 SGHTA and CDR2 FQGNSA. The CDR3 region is CASSKGAGAGETQYF. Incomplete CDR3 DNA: TGTGCCAGCAGCAAAGGAGCGGGAGCAGGGGAGACC.

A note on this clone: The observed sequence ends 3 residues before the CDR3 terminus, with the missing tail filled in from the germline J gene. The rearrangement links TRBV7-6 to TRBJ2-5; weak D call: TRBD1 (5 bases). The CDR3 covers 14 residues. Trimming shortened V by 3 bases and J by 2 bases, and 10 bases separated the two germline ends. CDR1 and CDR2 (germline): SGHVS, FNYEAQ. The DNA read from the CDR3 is TGTGCCAGCAGCTTTCAGGGTCAGCAAGAGACC. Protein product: CASSFQGQQET. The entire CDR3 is CASSFQGQQETQYF.

The CDR3 bases that were read are TGCGCCAGCAGCTTACCGGGACAGGTGAAATACTCTGGGGCCAACGTC. Translated, it gives CASSLPGQVKYSGANV. The whole CDR3 region reads CASSLPGQVKYSGANVLTF. The rearrangement uses TRBV5-1 and TRBJ2-6; 8 bases are a match to TRBD1. The CDR3 end falls 3 residues outside the read, so it is completed with the germline J gene. The CDR3 is 19 residues long. Looked up from germline, CDR1 is SGHRS and CDR2 is YFSETQ. Trimming removed 2 bases from V and 0 bases from J; junction bases left unmatched: 10.

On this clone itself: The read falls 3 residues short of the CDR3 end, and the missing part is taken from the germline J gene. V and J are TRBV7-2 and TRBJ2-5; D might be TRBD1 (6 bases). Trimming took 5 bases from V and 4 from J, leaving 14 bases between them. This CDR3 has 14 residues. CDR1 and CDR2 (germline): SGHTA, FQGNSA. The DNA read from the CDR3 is TGTGCCAGCAGCGGCCTGGGGGCCCGAGAGACC. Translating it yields CASSGLGARET. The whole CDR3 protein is CASSGLGARETQYF.